The rows below give T cell receptor beta chains drawn from one sample of a study of blood T cell repertoires in COVID-19. Clones were sequenced by immunoSEQ multiplex PCR, and TCRdb holds only the in-frame ones, with some missing. The top ten clones hold roughly 24% of a sample with approximately 190,000 clones, approximately 90% of them seen once. The material sequenced was PBMCs or T cells enriched from blood (not recorded which). The source of these receptors is a middle-aged woman in a cohort exposed to, infected with or recovered from COVID-19 (not recorded which). Both conserved end residues are part of each CDR3.

v_call,j_call,cdr3_length,cdr3_aa
TRBV6-5,TRBJ1-3,15,CASSPSGGSGNTIYF
TRBV2,TRBJ1-1,15,CASSPGTGGYGEAFF
TRBV19,TRBJ2-2,15,CASITGTANTGELFF
TRBV10-2,TRBJ1-1,13,CASSDDSYTEAFF
TRBV7-9,TRBJ1-2,14,CASSLVEGEAGYTF
TRBV5-6,TRBJ2-1,15,CASSLHREPYNEQFF
TRBV6-5,TRBJ2-7,12,CATSKGSYEQYF
TRBV7-6,TRBJ1-1,15,CASSLGSQGGTEAFF
TRBV28,TRBJ1-5,15,CASSLSSAGDQPQHF
TRBV2,TRBJ2-1,13,CASKGQGSNEQFF
TRBV4-3,TRBJ2-7,14,CASSQGRGPYEQYF
TRBV7-6,TRBJ1-6,14,CASSLGRGLSPLHF
TRBV19,TRBJ2-3,13,CAIRAGLAVTQYF
TRBV29-1,TRBJ2-7,12,CSVEGNNYEQYF
TRBV5-8,TRBJ2-1,16,CASSSGVTSGVDEQFF
TRBV9,TRBJ1-1,15,CASSTGGGQGTEAFF
TRBV5-1,TRBJ1-1,13,CASSLTGFPEAFF
TRBV4-1,TRBJ2-5,16,CASSQTGTREVETQYF
TRBV5-5,TRBJ1-4,18,CASSGPPTGGLESEKLFF
TRBV20-1,TRBJ2-7,13,CSASSDYSYEQYF
TRBV9,TRBJ2-3,17,CASSVGKRGISTDTQYF
TRBV7-2,TRBJ2-6,14,CASSWSSGANVLTF
TRBV6-5,TRBJ1-2,13,CASSYGERHGYTF
TRBV24-1,TRBJ1-4,19,CATSDPSLWTVATNEKLFF
TRBV18,TRBJ1-5,16,CASSPPGGAGNQPQHF
TRBV5-4,TRBJ2-7,14,CASSLGQGVREQYF
TRBV13,TRBJ1-6,14,CASRPGQANSPLHF
TRBV27,TRBJ2-2,16,CASSLGTSVRTGELFF
TRBV11-2,TRBJ1-5,14,CASSLDAGNQPQHF
TRBV5-6,TRBJ2-5,15,CASSLARTGKETQYF
TRBV11-2,TRBJ1-1,14,CASSFPGGSTEAFF
TRBV6-5,TRBJ2-4,15,CASIMGQGAKNIQYF
TRBV6-5,TRBJ1-5,13,CASTRGADQPQHF
TRBV18,TRBJ2-2,14,CASSESVNTGELFF
TRBV6-5,TRBJ2-1,15,CASSFERVSYNEQFF
TRBV7-9,TRBJ2-3,15,CASSSSGGSTDTQYF
TRBV27,TRBJ2-1,18,CASSSRGLAGGAYNEQFF
TRBV4-1,TRBJ1-2,14,CASSQDRGDYGYTF
TRBV6-5,TRBJ1-2,14,CASSQDRNNYGYTF
TRBV11-2,TRBJ1-1,14,CASSLDNWSGEAFF
TRBV2,TRBJ2-3,15,CASRSGLVRKDTQYF
TRBV5-6,TRBJ1-5,16,CASSLADREISEPQHF
TRBV19,TRBJ2-7,14,CASSPARGTYEQYF
TRBV19,TRBJ1-1,11,CATYSRRKAFF
TRBV6-1,TRBJ1-5,15,CASSERTGESQPQHF
TRBV4-2,TRBJ2-7,14,CASSPRGGNYEQYF
TRBV18,TRBJ2-1,16,CASSPPGLAGGLEQFF
TRBV6-2/TRBV6-3,TRBJ2-1,13,CASSTRETGGEFF
TRBV11-2,TRBJ2-1,17,CASSLDLWGPSYNEQFF
TRBV3-1/TRBV3-2,TRBJ2-1,15,CASSQAGTGLIEQFF
TRBV3-1/TRBV3-2,TRBJ2-3,14,CASSQEIQGDTQYF
TRBV12-5,TRBJ2-7,12,CASGFPGNEQYF
TRBV4-2,TRBJ2-1,12,CASSQVSNEQFF
TRBV28,TRBJ2-7,13,CASSFVGAREQYF
TRBV7-9,TRBJ1-3,13,CASRNSIGNTIYF
TRBV3-1/TRBV3-2,TRBJ2-7,16,CASSQVRSGLSYEQYF
TRBV12-3/TRBV12-4,TRBJ2-3,13,CASSSGSTDTQYF
TRBV19,TRBJ1-5,14,CASTGTASNQPQHF
TRBV5-4,TRBJ1-3,15,CASSFDRGGGNTIYF